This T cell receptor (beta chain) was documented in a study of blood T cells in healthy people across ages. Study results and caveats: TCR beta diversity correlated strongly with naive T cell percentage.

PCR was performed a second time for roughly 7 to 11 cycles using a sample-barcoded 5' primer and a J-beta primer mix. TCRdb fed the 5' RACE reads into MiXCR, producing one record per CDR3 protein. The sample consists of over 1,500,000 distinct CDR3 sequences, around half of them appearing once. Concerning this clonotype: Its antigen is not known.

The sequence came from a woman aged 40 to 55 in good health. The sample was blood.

The CDR3 DNA reads as TGTGCCAGCAGCCAAGATCCCCAGGCCGGGAGCAATCAGCCCCAGCATTTT. This sequence encodes CASSQDPQAGSNQPQHF. The V gene is TRBV4-2, the J gene TRBJ1-5; D is ambiguous. The CDR3 has 17 residues. The ends were cut back, 0 bases at V and 1 base at J, with 13 bases in the middle. Germline values: CDR1 LGHNA, CDR2 YNFKEQ.